Listed below are T cell receptor beta chains from one sample, sequenced in a study of blood T cell repertoires in COVID-19. Using immunoSEQ multiplex PCR, the repertoire was profiled, and TCRdb retains in-frame clones only, with some absent. The data hold 250,000 to 300,000 clones, with around 84% observed a single time. The sample taken for sequencing was PBMCs or T cells enriched from blood (not recorded which). Receptors originate from a woman between 45 and 60 years old who had been exposed to COVID-19. Both conserved end residues are part of each CDR3. D genes are given only for firm matches. Not all rows give a size; the values are once, few, many and, for expanded clones, a class.

CDR3 length | J gene | V gene | clone size | D gene | CDR3 protein | CDR3 DNA
13 | TRBJ2-2 | TRBV5-4 | . | . | CASSLGGTGELFF | TGTGCCAGCAGCTTAGGAGGGACCGGGGAGCTGTTTTTT
16 | TRBJ2-2 | TRBV5-4 | . | TRBD1 | CASSLLGRGISGELFF | TGTGCCAGCAGCTTGCTGGGCAGGGGGATTTCCGGGGAGCTGTTTTTT
14 | TRBJ2-1 | TRBV7-2 | . | TRBD2 | CASGLAGGSNEQFF | TGTGCCAGCGGCTTAGCGGGGGGGAGCAATGAGCAGTTCTTC
14 | TRBJ1-5 | TRBV2 | . | . | CASSEGGRNQPQHF | TGTGCCAGCAGTGAAGGGGGCCGCAATCAGCCCCAGCATTTT
15 | TRBJ1-1 | TRBV13 | . | TRBD1 | CASRENSGGEAEAFF | TGTGCCAGCAGGGAGAATTCAGGGGGCGAAGCTGAAGCTTTCTTT
18 | TRBJ1-6 | TRBV19 | few | . | CASSIDPPGSSYNSPLHF | TGTGCCAGTAGTATAGATCCGCCAGGCAGCTCCTATAATTCACCCCTCCACTTT
15 | TRBJ1-1 | TRBV5-1 | . | . | CASSSTVPLNTEAFF | TGCGCCAGCAGCTCGACAGTGCCGTTGAACACTGAAGCTTTCTTT
14 | TRBJ1-1 | TRBV19 | . | TRBD1 | CASRSDRGWTEAFF | TGTGCCAGTAGAAGCGACAGGGGATGGACTGAAGCTTTCTTT
13 | TRBJ1-1 | TRBV12-5 | . | . | CASGLQGNTEAFF | TGTGCTAGTGGACTCCAGGGGAACACTGAAGCTTTCTTT
18 | TRBJ1-2 | TRBV25-1 | . | . | CASSESRPGPGWNYGYTF | TGTGCCAGCAGTGAATCCCGTCCAGGACCGGGGTGGAACTATGGCTACACCTTC
13 | TRBJ1-1 | TRBV19 | . | . | CASSRQSNTEAFF | TGTGCCAGTAGTAGGCAGTCGAACACTGAAGCTTTCTTT
15 | TRBJ1-2 | TRBV4-2 | . | . | CASSQDGWGADGYTF | TGTGCCAGCAGCCAAGATGGATGGGGCGCCGATGGCTACACCTTC
15 | TRBJ1-1 | TRBV3-1/TRBV3-2 | . | TRBD1 | CASSPRRQGRTEAFF | TGTGCCAGCAGCCCCAGGAGACAGGGAAGGACTGAAGCTTTCTTT
13 | TRBJ2-5 | TRBV3-1/TRBV3-2 | . | TRBD2 | CASSPSGAWTQYF | TGTGCCAGCAGCCCCAGCGGGGCTTGGACCCAGTACTTC
15 | TRBJ1-6 | TRBV5-1 | . | . | CASSLGQSYNSPLHF | TGCGCCAGCAGCTTGGGGCAGTCCTATAATTCACCCCTCCACTTT
13 | TRBJ1-1 | TRBV7-2 | . | . | CASSSNPQSVAFF | TGTGCCAGCAGCTCCAACCCACAGTCCGTAGCTTTCTTT
18 | TRBJ2-5 | TRBV7-2 | . | TRBD1 | CASSLVAGGEAPKETQYF | TGTGCCAGCAGCTTAGTGGCAGGGGGCGAGGCTCCTAAAGAGACCCAGTACTTC
13 | TRBJ1-1 | TRBV29-1 | . | TRBD1 | CSVTGTGSTEAFF | TGCAGCGTCACCGGGACAGGGAGCACTGAAGCTTTCTTT
13 | TRBJ1-5 | TRBV6-5 | . | TRBD1 | CATGDTSNQPQHF | TGTGCTACAGGGGATACGAGCAATCAGCCCCAGCATTTT
16 | TRBJ1-1 | TRBV18 | once | . | CASSPNQATHNTEAFF | TGTGCCAGCTCACCTAACCAGGCCACACATAACACTGAAGCTTTCTTT
16 | TRBJ2-3 | TRBV19 | once | TRBD2 | CASSIGAGPTADTQYF | TGTGCCAGTAGTATAGGAGCGGGGCCGACAGCGGATACGCAGTATTTT
14 | TRBJ1-1 | TRBV5-1 | . | . | CASSLWSENTEAFF | TGCGCCAGCAGCTTGTGGAGTGAGAACACTGAAGCTTTCTTT
13 | TRBJ1-1 | TRBV2 | . | TRBD1 | CASSGTANTEAFF | TGTGCCAGCTCCGGGACAGCAAACACTGAAGCTTTCTTT
16 | TRBJ2-5 | TRBV27 | . | TRBD2 | CASSPLAGASGETQYF | TGTGCCAGCAGTCCCCTAGCGGGGGCTAGTGGGGAGACCCAGTACTTC
17 | TRBJ1-4 | TRBV4-1 | . | TRBD1 | CASSQDPPTGKYEKLFF | TGCGCCAGCAGCCAAGACCCCCCGACAGGGAAGTATGAAAAACTGTTTTTT
10 | TRBJ1-2 | TRBV20-1 | few | . | CSASGGLSTF | TGCAGTGCTAGTGGGGGACTATCAACCTTC
14 | TRBJ1-5 | TRBV6-1 | . | . | CASSEGTRDQPQHF | TGTGCCAGCAGTGAGGGTACGAGGGATCAGCCCCAGCATTTT
14 | TRBJ2-3 | TRBV7-9 | . | TRBD1 | CASSSDRTSRTQYF | TGTGCCAGCAGCTCGGACAGGACGTCGCGGACGCAGTATTTT
12 | TRBJ1-1 | TRBV28 | . | TRBD1 | CASRQQGVEAFF | TGTGCCAGCAGACAACAGGGGGTAGAAGCTTTCTTT
16 | TRBJ1-1 | TRBV2 | . | . | CASILQGDVMNTEAFF | TGTGCCAGCATCCTCCAAGGAGACGTAATGAACACTGAAGCTTTCTTT
13 | TRBJ2-3 | TRBV3-1/TRBV3-2 | . | . | CASSQRRTDTQYF | TGTGCCAGCAGCCAAAGGAGAACAGATACGCAGTATTTT
15 | TRBJ2-3 | TRBV18 | . | . | CASSPTRGEADTQYF | TGTGCCAGCTCACCGACCCGTGGGGAGGCAGATACGCAGTATTTT